The clone carrying this T cell receptor beta chain has a count of ten or more. This sample is part of a study of T-cell reconstitution after alpha-beta-depleted transplantation in children. Preparation of the TCRbeta library involved a method that used unique molecular identifiers. TCRdb processed the PCR reads anew with MiXCR; each CDR3 protein has one entry. The table has 490,000 or so distinct CDR3 sequences, under 15% seen once. Trimming stripped 5 bases from V and 4 bases from J, with 9 bases between. This CDR3 has 13 residues. Sequences were derived from PBMCs from the stem cell graft donor, sampled from the stem cell graft. The source is a human donor who donated a stem cell graft to a child with combined immunodeficiency. The rearrangement joins TRBV12-3 or TRBV12-4 to TRBJ2-1, with D perhaps TRBD2 (5 bases). Here the CDR3 reads CASSLTIYNEQFF. CDR3 nucleotide sequence: TGTGCCAGCAGTCTGACTATTTACAATGAGCAGTTCTTC.